These 9 T cell receptor beta chains came from one sample sequenced in a study of PD-1 blockade in classical Hodgkin lymphoma. The method was immunoSEQ multiplex PCR; TCRdb's version includes in-frame clones alone and lacks a portion of them. The sample holds around 4,700 clones, around 61% seen once. Patients all relapsed after autologous stem cell transplantation, and there was variation in brentuximab vedotin exposure. The source material was peripheral blood mononuclear cells (PBMCs), sampled before the second cycle of nivolumab. The receptor set was obtained from a human donor with classical Hodgkin lymphoma.

This clone has a handful of counts. The rearrangement joins TRBV5-4 to TRBJ2-5; D might be TRBD2 (6 bases). This CDR3 has 16 amino acids. In germline, CDR1 is SGHNT, CDR2 YYREEE (reference sequence). The V and J ends lost 0 bases and 5 bases respectively, with 17 bases between them. CDR3 nucleotides: TGTGCCAGCAGCTTGGCGGATCTAGCGACCATTGAGACCCAGTACTTC. The encoded protein is CASSLADLATIETQYF.

This chain links TRBV7-2 with TRBJ1-1, with 8 bases aligning to TRBD1. V was clipped by 5 bases and J by 3 bases; unmatched bases: 2. This CDR3 is built from 13 residues. From germline, CDR1 is SGHTA and CDR2 FQGNSA. The CDR3 loop is CASSGQGYTEAFF. The CDR3 DNA is TGTGCCAGCAGCGGACAGGGATACACTGAAGCTTTCTTT. Together with reference TRBV7-2 and TRBJ1-1, the CDR3 gives the full variable domain: GAGVSQSPSNKVTEKGKDVELRCDPISGHTALYWYRQSLGQGLEFLIYFQGNSAPDKSGLPSDRFSAERTGGSVSTLTIQRTQQEDSAVYLCASSGQGYTEAFFGQGTRLTVV.

On this clone: The junction and the germline gene differ at one end; a read error may be behind it. The genes are TRBV5-6 and TRBJ2-7; 14 nucleotides agree with TRBD2. CDR1 is SGHDT and CDR2 is YYEEEE in the germline V gene. CDR3 size: 15 residues. DNA for the CDR3: TGTACCAGCAGACCTGGGACTAGCGGGAGCTACGAGCAGTACTTC. Encoded protein: CTSRPGTSGSYEQYF.

A word on this clone: Other DNA sequences in the same sample also yield this CDR3. The chain carries TRBV5-1 and TRBJ2-7; 10 nucleotides match TRBD1. V lost 3 bases to trimming and J lost 7 bases; unmatched junction nucleotides: 10. Germline CDR1 and CDR2: SGHRS and YFSETQ. CDR3 length equals 15 residues. The CDR3 DNA reads as TGCGCCAGCAGCTCACGACAGGGGGCGCGGGAAGAGCAGTACTTC. Its protein product is CASSSRQGAREEQYF.

This clone has only a few counts. V usage is TRBV9 and J usage is TRBJ2-3, with D maybe TRBD2 (6 bases). The CDR3 loop spans 16 amino acids. The germline CDR1 and CDR2 sequences are SGDLS and YYNGEE. The V and J ends lost 2 bases and 2 bases respectively, with 15 bases between them. This CDR3 is CASSVSGTANTDTQYF. CDR3 nucleotide sequence: TGTGCCAGCAGCGTTTCCGGGACTGCCAACACAGATACGCAGTATTTT.

This clone was seen a handful of times. The chain is built from TRBV6-1 and TRBJ2-7, with 8 bases lining up with TRBD2. This CDR3 comprises 11 residues. The ends lost 10 bases at V and 5 bases at J; junction bases unmatched: 4. The germline CDR1 and CDR2 sequences are MNHNS and SASEGT. The CDR3 nucleotides read TGTGCCACTTCGGGGGGGAACGAGCAGTACTTC. Translated: CATSGGNEQYF.

This clone was counted only a few times. The chain links TRBV9 to TRBJ1-2, with D possibly being TRBD1 (6 bases). CDR3 length: 14 amino acids. Germline V gene sequence: CDR1 SGDLS, CDR2 YYNGEE. Trimming pared 0 bases from V and 5 bases from J, leaving 11 bases between. CDR3 protein: CASSVGDTPYGYTF. CDR3 bases: TGTGCCAGCAGCGTAGGGGACACTCCATATGGCTACACCTTC.

This clone appeared a single time. The chain recombines TRBV5-4 with TRBJ1-1, with unresolved D. V was cut by 0 bases and J by 0 bases, with 6 bases left in between. CDR3 length: 14 amino acids. Germline V lookup: CDR1 SGHNT, CDR2 YYREEE (reference sequence). CDR3 in DNA: TGTGCCAGCAGCTTGGAAACCTTGAACACTGAAGCTTTCTTT. This encodes CASSLETLNTEAFF.

This clone is termed medium-sized. This chain uses TRBV7-2 with TRBJ2-4; 7 bases match TRBD1. Per germline, CDR1 SGHTA and CDR2 FQGNSA. The V segment lost 5 bases and the J segment 15 bases; nucleotides outside the gene matches: 16. The CDR3 is 14 amino acids. Here the CDR3 reads CASSQVGTVGQWYF. The CDR3 DNA follows: TGTGCCAGCAGCCAGGTGGGGACAGTGGGCCAGTGGTACTTC.